Included here is one T cell receptor (beta chain) sequence, with context. These data are taken from a study of control samples from healthy donors and cancer patients. V was cut by 8 bases and J by 1 base, with 12 bases left in between. Germline-derived CDR1 and CDR2 are LNHDA and SQIVND (reference sequence). This CDR3 spans 14 amino acids. The assay was immunoSEQ multiplex PCR, and TCRdb's table has in-frame clones only and misses some. The sample has some 90,000 clones; roughly 86% are singletons. The rearrangement links TRBV19 to TRBJ1-3; no firm D call. The sample comprised blood. The clonotype was recovered from a woman in her 50s in good health. CDR3 bases: TGTGCCAGTCGGAACTTAGGATCTGGAAACACCATATATTTT. This translates into CASRNLGSGNTIYF.